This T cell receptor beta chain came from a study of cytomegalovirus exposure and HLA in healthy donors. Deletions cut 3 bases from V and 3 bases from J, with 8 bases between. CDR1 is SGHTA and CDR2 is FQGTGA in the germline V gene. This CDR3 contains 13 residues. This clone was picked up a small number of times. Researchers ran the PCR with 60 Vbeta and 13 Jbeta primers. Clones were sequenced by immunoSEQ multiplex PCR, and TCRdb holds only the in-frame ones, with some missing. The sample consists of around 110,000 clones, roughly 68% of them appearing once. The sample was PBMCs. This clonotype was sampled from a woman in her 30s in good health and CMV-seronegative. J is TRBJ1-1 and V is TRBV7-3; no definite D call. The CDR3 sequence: CASSFDQDTEAFF. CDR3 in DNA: TGTGCCAGCAGCTTTGACCAGGACACTGAAGCTTTCTTT.